These 24 T cell receptor beta chains came from one sample sequenced in a study of blood T cell repertoires in COVID-19. The assay was immunoSEQ multiplex PCR, and TCRdb's table has in-frame clones only and misses some. The sample records fewer than 130,000 clones, 69% being singletons. The sequenced material came from peripheral blood. These receptors all stem from an elderly man with acute or convalescent COVID-19.

This rearrangement joins TRBV7-2 to TRBJ2-7; D ambiguous. Germline assignment: CDR1 SGHTA and CDR2 FQGNSA. The CDR3 has 13 amino acids. The ends were cut back, 0 bases at V and 2 bases at J, with 5 bases in the middle. The CDR3 DNA is TGTGCCAGCAGCTTAGCCCAGACCTACGAGCAGTACTTC. Translation gives CASSLAQTYEQYF.

The CDR3 coding sequence is TGTGCCAGCAGCTTAAGACAGGGGGATGAAAAACTGTTTTTT. It translates to CASSLRQGDEKLFF. This sequence joins TRBV7-9 and TRBJ1-4, with 9 bases that match TRBD1. This CDR3 has 14 amino acids. Germline values: CDR1 SEHNR, CDR2 FQNEAQ (reference sequence). With V trimmed by 2 bases and J by 6 bases, 1 base remained unmatched.

The genes are TRBV6-6 and TRBJ2-4; 7 bases match TRBD1. The CDR3 has 16 residues. In germline, CDR1 is MNHNY, CDR2 SVGAGI (reference sequence). The V gene end was trimmed by 6 bases and the J gene end by 8 bases; junction bases not matched to a gene: 16. The CDR3 here is CASSSGTVPRADIQYF. The DNA for the CDR3 is TGTGCCAGCAGCTCCGGGACAGTCCCTCGCGCGGACATTCAGTACTTC.

The chain employs TRBV5-1 and TRBJ1-1; tentatively, D is TRBD1 (5 bases). V gave up 1 base and J gave up 4 bases, with 14 bases separating them. The CDR3 has 15 amino acids. Germline CDR1 reads SGHRS; CDR2 reads YFSETQ. The CDR3 sequence is CASSLRAQGGTEAFF. For the CDR3, the DNA is TGCGCCAGCAGCTTGAGGGCCCAGGGAGGCACTGAAGCTTTCTTT.

This clone was seen more than once but under ten times. The chain joins TRBV5-1 to TRBJ2-2; 13 bases are a match to TRBD2. The CDR3 covers 17 residues. J gave up 0 bases and V 3 bases, and 2 bases lay outside the gene matches. The germline V gene has CDR1 SGHRS and CDR2 YFSETQ. The CDR3 reads CASSSGTSGTNTGELFF. CDR3 nucleotide sequence: TGCGCCAGCAGCTCAGGGACTAGCGGGACGAACACCGGGGAGCTGTTTTTT.

This rearrangement joins TRBV7-2 to TRBJ2-5, with TRBD1 matching 7 bases. There are 13 residues in the CDR3. V was pared by 5 bases and J by 4 bases, with 4 bases of the junction left unmatched. In germline, CDR1 is SGHTA, CDR2 FQGNSA. CDR3 sequence: CASSRGQTETQYF. CDR3 DNA sequence: TGTGCCAGCAGCCGGGGACAGACAGAGACCCAGTACTTC.

This clone was seen once. The gene calls are TRBV25-1 and TRBJ2-3; D possibly corresponds to TRBD2 (6 bases). Trimming took 4 bases from V and 8 from J, leaving 10 bases between them. Looked up from germline, CDR1 is MGHDK and CDR2 is SYGVNS. This CDR3 comprises 12 residues. CDR3 loop: CASSVMGGTQYF. The CDR3 DNA sequence: TGTGCCAGCAGTGTCATGGGAGGTACGCAGTATTTT.

The rearrangement joins TRBV19 to TRBJ1-3; unclear D gene. The CDR3 is 12 residues long. Germline CDR1 is LNHDA and CDR2 is SQIVND (reference sequence). With 8 bases removed from V and 4 bases from J, the gap between germline ends came to 9 bases. The CDR3 nucleotides read TGTGCCAGTGCCCAAGCGGGAAACACCATATATTTT. As protein: CASAQAGNTIYF.

The V gene is TRBV6-6, the J gene TRBJ1-1; maybe TRBD1 (5 bases). Germline V gene lookup returns CDR1 MNHNY and CDR2 SVGAGI (reference sequence). Trimming left V 0 bases short and J 1 base short, with 12 bases between. This CDR3 is 16 amino acids long. This CDR3 reads CASSYSSGGANTEAFF. In DNA, the CDR3 is TGTGCCAGCAGTTACTCTAGTGGAGGGGCGAACACTGAAGCTTTCTTT.

V is TRBV12-3 or TRBV12-4 and J is TRBJ2-1; TRBD1 is a possible D gene (5 bases). V was clipped by 4 bases and J by 7 bases, with 11 bases between them. This CDR3 has 13 amino acids. CDR3 nucleotide sequence: TGTGCCAGCAGTTACTCAGGGTTGAATGAGCAGTTCTTC. Amino acids: CASSYSGLNEQFF.

The rearrangement links TRBV28 to TRBJ2-7, with D perhaps TRBD2 (6 bases). This CDR3 region has 12 residues. In germline, CDR1 is MDHEN, CDR2 SYDVKM. V was trimmed by 9 bases and J by 3 bases, leaving 12 bases between them. The CDR3 region is CASRRANYEQYF. CDR3 nucleotides: TGTGCCAGTAGGAGGGCCAACTACGAGCAGTACTTC.

The genes are TRBV7-8 and TRBJ2-2; TRBD2 aligns across 7 bases. Germline CDR1 reads SGHVS; CDR2 reads FQNEAQ. The CDR3 covers 16 residues. J lost 2 bases, V lost 5 bases, and 8 bases had no gene match. DNA for the CDR3: TGTGCCAGCAGCCCCCTGGCGGGAGTAAACACCGGGGAGCTGTTTTTT. Translating it yields CASSPLAGVNTGELFF. Looking up the rest from reference TRBV7-8 and TRBJ2-2 gives the full variable domain: GAGVSQSPRYKVAKRGQDVALRCDPISGHVSLFWYQQALGQGPEFLTYFQNEAQLDKSGLPSDRFFAERPEGSVSTLKIQRTQQEDSAVYLCASSPLAGVNTGELFFGEGSRLTVL.

This clone was seen a handful of times. This chain joins TRBV7-9 and TRBJ1-4; tentative D call: TRBD1 (5 bases). This CDR3 comprises 14 residues. V was trimmed by 2 bases and J by 5 bases, leaving 9 bases between them. CDR1 is SEHNR, CDR2 FQNEAQ, per germline (reference sequence). CDR3 sequence (DNA): TGTGCCAGCAGCTTATCGACAGCCAATGAAAAACTGTTTTTT. This sequence encodes CASSLSTANEKLFF.

The rearrangement links TRBV4-3 to TRBJ1-2; weak D call: TRBD1 (6 bases). V lost 4 bases and J lost 6, with 15 bases in between. Looked up from germline, CDR1 is LGHNA and CDR2 is YSLEER. The length of the CDR3 is 14 residues. The CDR3, as DNA: TGCGCCAGCAGCCCCAGGACAGCTGCTAATGGCTACACCTTC. This sequence encodes CASSPRTAANGYTF.

The J gene is TRBJ1-2, the V gene TRBV5-6, with 9 nucleotides matching TRBD1. Germline loops: CDR1 SGHDT, CDR2 YYEEEE. The CDR3 consists of 19 residues. V shed 0 bases and J 1 base; nucleotides not matched to a gene: 13. CDR3 amino acids: CASSLEGTGTGKLNYGYTF. The CDR3 DNA sequence: TGTGCCAGCAGCTTGGAGGGGACCGGGACAGGGAAACTTAACTATGGCTACACCTTC.

This chain joins TRBV7-2 and TRBJ2-2; unclear D gene. Deletions cut 1 base from V and 0 bases from J, with 12 bases between. Germline V gene lookup returns CDR1 SGHTA and CDR2 FQGNSA. CDR3 length: 17 amino acids. CDR3 nucleotides: TGTGCCAGCAGCTTAGTTAAACGCGTCTCGAACACCGGGGAGCTGTTTTTT. Its translation: CASSLVKRVSNTGELFF.

This chain's CDR3 is CASSPIAGETYEQYF. The CDR3 bases are TGCGCCAGCAGCCCCATAGCGGGAGAAACCTACGAGCAGTACTTC. The V gene is TRBV4-1, the J gene TRBJ2-7; TRBD2 agrees at 9 bases. V dropped 4 bases and J dropped 2; count of bases not matched to a gene: 6. From germline, CDR1 is MGHRA and CDR2 YSYEKL. The CDR3 is made up of 15 amino acids.

Here the CDR3 DNA reads TGCGCCAGCATCCCAAATTTGGGGGCGTGGGAGACCCAGTACTTC. Residues: CASIPNLGAWETQYF. This sequence joins TRBV5-1 and TRBJ2-5, with a possible D match to TRBD1 (6 bases). Trimming took 6 bases from V and 5 from J, leaving 20 bases between them. Per germline, CDR1 SGHRS and CDR2 YFSETQ. CDR3 length: 15 residues.

The chain has TRBV18 and TRBJ2-7; 11 bases match TRBD1. Per germline, CDR1 KGHSH and CDR2 LQKENI. The CDR3 loop spans 13 amino acids. V shed 7 bases, J shed 3 bases, and the junction held 2 bases outside the gene matches. For the CDR3, the DNA is TGTGCCAGCTATGGGACAGGGGGCTACGAGCAGTACTTC. Protein: CASYGTGGYEQYF.

The chain is built from TRBV6-5 and TRBJ2-1, with D possibly TRBD2 on 7 matching bases. The CDR3 is 15 residues long. The germline V and J ends were trimmed by 8 bases and 1 base, with 15 bases remaining between them. Germline V CDR1 and CDR2: MNHEY, SVGAGI. For the CDR3, the DNA is TGTGCCAGCCGGGGAGGGGGGAGGTCCTACAATGAGCAGTTCTTC. Translation gives CASRGGGRSYNEQFF.

The CDR3 region is CASSSGTGGTYGYTF. The DNA of the CDR3 is TGCGCCAGCAGCTCGGGGACAGGGGGAACCTATGGCTACACCTTC. The chain employs TRBV5-1 and TRBJ1-2, with 11 bases identical to TRBD1. Germline-derived CDR1 and CDR2 are SGHRS and YFSETQ. The V gene end was trimmed by 3 bases and the J gene end by 4 bases; junction bases not matched to a gene: 5. The CDR3 sequence is 15 residues long.

This clone was observed once. The chain is built from TRBV19 and TRBJ2-3; TRBD2 agrees at 7 bases. V was pared by 3 bases and J by 3 bases, with 6 bases of the junction left unmatched. The germline V gene has CDR1 LNHDA and CDR2 SQIVND (reference sequence). The CDR3 has 15 amino acids. The CDR3 loop is CASSIGGRVTDTQYF. CDR3 nucleotides: TGTGCCAGTAGTATCGGTGGGAGGGTGACAGATACGCAGTATTTT.

This clone was counted only a few times. The rearrangement uses TRBV15 and TRBJ2-6; possible D gene TRBD1, 6 bases. The CDR3 is 19 amino acids. Germline assignment: CDR1 LNHNV and CDR2 YYDKDF (reference sequence). Deletions cut 1 base from V and 0 bases from J, with 16 bases between. The CDR3: CATSRGWWGQLSGANVLTF. As DNA, the CDR3 is TGTGCCACCAGCAGAGGCTGGTGGGGGCAACTCTCTGGGGCCAACGTCCTGACTTTC.

This sequence joins TRBV6-5 and TRBJ1-2; 7 bases are shared with TRBD1. Looked up from germline, CDR1 is MNHEY and CDR2 is SVGAGI. The CDR3 extends over 14 amino acids. V shed 6 bases, J shed 4 bases, and the junction held 8 bases outside the gene matches. The CDR3 DNA reads as TGTGCCAGCAGCGCCGACAGGGCACCCTATGGCTACACCTTC. Residues: CASSADRAPYGYTF.